This T cell receptor beta chain was sequenced for a study of identical twins. Trimming removed 2 bases from V and 5 bases from J, with 7 bases in between. The CDR3 consists of 13 residues. CDR1 and CDR2 (germline): MDHEN, SYDVKM. This clonotype was recorded a few times. The antigen remains unidentified. Whole-study findings and limits: Abundant cord blood beta clonotypes carried fewer insertions; memory repertoires showed none.

Each CDR3 protein gets one entry after TCRdb re-called the 5' RACE reads with MiXCR. The data contain around 480,000 distinct CDR3 sequences, approximately 15% of them seen just once; the ten biggest clones take up about 0.94%. This same sample was also taken into another study, of yellow fever vaccine responses in identical twins.

This chain uses TRBV28 with TRBJ2-1; D call uncertain. The sequence was collected from a woman under 30 in good health. The sequenced sample was CD4+ T cells sorted from blood. The CDR3 DNA reads as TGTGCCAGCAGTTTACTGAAAAACAATGAGCAGTTCTTC. It yields the protein CASSLLKNNEQFF.